The clone carrying this TCR beta chain was seen many times. What it binds is unknown. This record comes from a study of T cell repertoires in cytomegalovirus infection. Across the study: It was the public TCR beta signatures that indicated both CMV infection and matching HLA type.

Each CDR3 protein gets one entry after TCRdb re-called the reads with MiXCR. The table includes approximately 120,000 distinct CDR3 sequences, about 28% detected once. The CDR3 is 16 amino acids. Germline V gene sequence: CDR1 SGHVS, CDR2 FQNEAQ. The trim removed 3 bases at V and 4 bases at J, leaving 7 bases unmatched. Study observations and caveats: HLA-C-restricted CMV clonotypes gave the most frequent clonotype in two of eight donors. People with CMV and the relevant HLA were identified by cumulative public TCR beta family frequency.

The sequences come from CD8+ T cells from cultured PBMCs, collected from culture after CMV antigen stimulation. The source of this sequence is a human donor in good health (CMV status not recorded). Some clones in this sample may be carry-over from other donors' samples. The rearrangement uses TRBV7-8 and TRBJ2-1; 9 positions agree with TRBD1. CDR3 sequence reads: CASSFFTGGAYNEQFF. The CDR3 DNA is TGTGCCAGCAGCTTCTTCACAGGGGGCGCATACAATGAGCAGTTCTTC.